This T cell receptor (beta chain) was captured in a study of T cell clonotyping in hematopoietic cell transplantation. Regarding the study as a whole: CD4 and CD8 repertoire contributions could not be separated without sorting. Few recipient clonotypes overlapped donors; over 97% were de novo at given depth.

The CDR3 has 15 amino acids. Germline V lookup: CDR1 ENHRY, CDR2 SYGVKD. V lost 2 bases, J lost 4 bases, and 14 bases lay in between. Turning to this clone: Its antigen is unknown.

TCRdb keeps only in-frame clones here, not all; method: immunoSEQ multiplex PCR. Among roughly 42,000 clones listed, less than 95% were seen once. J is TRBJ1-1 and V is TRBV10-3; D is undetermined. This clonotype originated in a woman aged 50 to 60 in good health. Some clones in this sample may be carry-over from other donors' samples. The specimen was peripheral blood mononuclear cells. CDR3 nucleotide sequence: TGTGCCATCAGTGAGGTCAGCCATCCCTTCACTGAAGCTTTCTTT. Protein: CAISEVSHPFTEAFF.